These 13 T cell receptor beta chains share one sample of origin, sequenced in a study of graft-versus-host responses after intestinal transplantation. Lymphocytes from graft epithelium and lamina propria were isolated. Only in-frame clones appear in the TCRdb table, and some are missing; sequencing was by immunoSEQ multiplex PCR. The sample includes approximately 230 clones, 82% of them seen just once. The sample in question was ileum tissue, obtained 16 days after intestinal transplant. These receptors originate from a human patient who received an intestinal transplant, so some T cells may come from the graft donor.

This chain joins TRBV2 and TRBJ2-7, with D unclear. The ends were cut back, 4 bases at V and 3 bases at J, with 4 bases in the middle. This CDR3 has 11 residues. The germline V gene encodes CDR1 SNHLY and CDR2 FYNNEI. The CDR3 loop reads CASSADYEQYF. The DNA of the CDR3 is TGTGCCAGCAGTGCTGACTACGAGCAGTACTTC.

The chain couples TRBV6-6 to TRBJ2-7; D is possibly TRBD1 or TRBD2 (5 bases each). CDR3 length: 12 residues. Trimming stripped 0 bases from V and 5 bases from J, with 5 bases between. Germline CDR1 is MNHNY and CDR2 is SVGAGI (reference sequence). The CDR3 loop is CASSYSGDEQYF. CDR3 nucleotides: TGTGCCAGCAGTTACTCGGGGGACGAGCAGTACTTC.

This chain uses TRBV6-9 with TRBJ2-7; D remains ambiguous. The germline CDR1 and CDR2 sequences are MNHGY and SVAAGI. Trimming took off 5 bases at V and 1 base at J, with 18 bases between the two ends. The CDR3 spans 16 residues. CDR3 bases: TGTGCCAGCAGTGTTTTTGGGTTAGTGGTTTCCTACGAGCAGTACTTC. Encoded protein: CASSVFGLVVSYEQYF.

The rearrangement uses TRBV15 and TRBJ2-5; TRBD2 aligns across 9 bases. Germline CDR1 and CDR2: LNHNV and YYDKDF (reference sequence). V dropped 5 bases and J dropped 2; count of bases not matched to a gene: 12. This CDR3 has 17 residues. In DNA, the CDR3 is TGTGCCACCAGCTCAGGAAAAAGCGGGGGGTTACAAGAGACCCAGTACTTC. This sequence encodes CATSSGKSGGLQETQYF.

The chain joins TRBV7-2 to TRBJ1-6; 8 positions agree with TRBD1. The length of the CDR3 is 17 residues. Germline loops: CDR1 SGHTA, CDR2 FQGNSA. With 1 base clipped from V and 5 bases from J, the junction kept 7 bases outside the gene matches. CDR3 in DNA: TGTGCCAGCAGCTTAGTCGGCAGGGGGCGGAATAATTCACCCCTCCACTTT. Protein product: CASSLVGRGRNNSPLHF.

The J gene is TRBJ2-7, the V gene TRBV6-6, with 8 nucleotides matching TRBD1. The germline V gene encodes CDR1 MNHNY and CDR2 SVGAGI (reference sequence). J was trimmed by 2 bases and V by 5 bases; bases with no gene match: 5. The CDR3 runs to 14 residues. The CDR3 nucleotides read TGTGCCAGCAGTGAGGGACAGGTAGCCTACGAGCAGTACTTC. This codes for CASSEGQVAYEQYF.

This chain links TRBV5-7 with TRBJ1-4; no clear D gene. TRBV5-7 is given ORF status, its function remaining uncertain. V lost 6 bases and J lost 7, with 7 bases in between. This CDR3 has 11 residues. CDR3: CASKRAEKLFF. CDR3 nucleotides: TGTGCCAGCAAAAGGGCTGAAAAACTGTTTTTT.

This clone occurred once. CDR3 coding DNA: TGTGCCAGCAGCCGTGGGGCAGGACAAAGTCGGGCCAACGTCCTGACTTTC. Its translation is CASSRGAGQSRANVLTF. The chain uses TRBV7-1 and TRBJ2-6; tentatively, D is TRBD1 (5 bases). TRBV7-1 is treated as an ORF (open reading frame) with a function not yet certain. Between the trimmed V and J ends, which lost 5 bases and 5 bases, there was a span of 19 bases. The CDR3 spans 17 residues.

The chain uses TRBV4-1 and TRBJ2-3; D possibly corresponds to TRBD2 (5 bases). CDR1 and CDR2 (germline): MGHRA, YSYEKL. The V end lost 0 bases, the J end lost 4 bases, and 11 bases lay between the germline ends. This CDR3 has 15 residues. In nucleotides, the CDR3 is TGCGCCAGCAGCCAAGATCGGGGAGTCTCAGATACGCAGTATTTT. Residues: CASSQDRGVSDTQYF.

This sequence joins TRBV4-1 and TRBJ2-3; D is ambiguous. Per germline, CDR1 MGHRA and CDR2 YSYEKL. This CDR3 has 16 amino acids. V was shortened by 1 base and J by 2 bases, with 13 bases between the two germline ends. The CDR3 sequence: CASSQGSQSLTDTQYF. The CDR3 DNA reads TGCGCCAGCAGCCAAGGGTCCCAAAGCCTCACAGATACGCAGTATTTT.

This chain uses TRBV9 with TRBJ1-2, with a weak D call TRBD1 (5 bases). The CDR3 is made up of 16 amino acids. Deletions cut 4 bases from V and 3 bases from J, with 19 bases between. Germline V gene lookup returns CDR1 SGDLS and CDR2 YYNGEE. CDR3 in amino acids: CASSQSGFLNHYGYTF. CDR3 in DNA: TGTGCCAGCAGCCAATCAGGGTTTCTCAACCACTATGGCTACACCTTC.

The chain carries TRBV27 and TRBJ1-2; the D gene is possibly TRBD1 (6 bases). CDR3 length: 14 amino acids. The germline V gene has CDR1 MNHEY and CDR2 SMNVEV (reference sequence). Trimming cost V 6 bases and J 0 bases, with 11 bases left between them. The DNA of the CDR3 is TGTGCCAGCAGACTATCAGGGGCTAACTATGGCTACACCTTC. Its protein is CASRLSGANYGYTF.

The rearrangement links TRBV9 to TRBJ2-3, with 8 bases fitting TRBD2. With 0 bases clipped from V and 1 base from J, the junction kept 4 bases outside the gene matches. The germline CDR1 and CDR2 sequences are SGDLS and YYNGEE. The CDR3 spans 16 residues. This CDR3 is CASSVGLAGRTDTQYF. The CDR3 DNA follows: TGTGCCAGCAGCGTAGGATTAGCGGGACGCACAGATACGCAGTATTTT.